This T cell receptor beta chain was profiled in a study of post-analysis software for immune sequencing data (dated by TCRdb to 2014 to 2015). With respect to the entire study: Recorded disease courses included relapsing-remitting, secondary progressive and progressive-relapsing multiple sclerosis, with some patients lacking subtype annotation. The patient repertoires were compared against more than 10 previously published healthy control repertoires obtained from donors aged 6 to 25 years. A subset of samples was prepared in parallel using single-end sample barcoding, then pooled and co-amplified after Illumina adapter ligation. Summary of the overall study and its limitations: The control group was slightly older than the multiple sclerosis patient group. Significantly lower normalized Chao1 diversity was found in multiple sclerosis patients than in controls, suggesting substantial peripheral T-cell clonal expansion. Direct clustering with F measure showed strong co-clustering of samples prepared in the same batch, prompting a batch-effect correction. Patients showed significantly higher frequencies than controls for several TRBV segments, among them TRBV5-6, TRBV5-1 and TRBV20-1.

Library preparation used PCR. TCRdb names Illumina HiSeq 2500 as the instrument used. Unique molecular identifiers were incorporated into TCR beta cDNA libraries to reduce PCR and sequencing biases. Roughly 500,000 cDNA molecules were obtained for every 1 to 10 million input T cells, so each molecule roughly corresponded to one T cell. The same protocol used for the earlier healthy control dataset was applied to prepare and sequence the patient libraries. Within a given batch, samples were prepared together, multiplexed and sequenced on the same HiSeq lane. The original pipeline was this. Raw barcoded reads were processed with MIGEC, discarding single-read molecular identifier groups before consensus assembly and CDR3 extraction. VDJtools was used for post-analysis of the clonotype tables, with diversity normalized by down-sampling every dataset to the smallest sample size. In repertoire overlap clustering, CDR3 amino acid sequences, but not nucleotide sequences, were matched to correct batch-related cross-sample contamination. TCRdb reprocessing: public reads trimmed at Q25 with fastp, clones called with MiXCR, in-frame beta chains kept. Entries are consolidated by CDR3 protein sequence, retaining the most common genes and DNA. TCRdb, rather than the study authors, made the V and J calls. This sample holds approximately 730,000 distinct CDR3 sequences; 25% to 30% were observed only once. The ten largest clones represent 0.56% of the sample.

This clonotype was recorded a few times. Its antigen is unknown. Base qualities are not recorded, but no much larger clone differs from it by a single base. The junction shows trimming of 4 bases on V and 1 base on J, and the gene matches do not reach 7 bases of it. Inclusive of the bounding cysteine and phenylalanine, the CDR3 is 16 residues long. Of the read, only the CDR3 DNA is kept; its 48 bases are in frame from base 1. CDR1 and CDR2 are read off the germline V gene as MGHRA and YSYEKL. To demonstrate the VDJtools post-analysis software, TCR beta repertoires were profiled from the peripheral blood of about 14 young patients with multiple sclerosis. The patients with multiple sclerosis were children and adolescents between roughly 6 and 16 years of age.

The sequence was collected from a girl aged 10-17 years with multiple sclerosis. In this chain, TRBV4-1 is recombined with TRBJ2-3, with 8 central nucleotides matching TRBD1. The sequenced sample was blood. For the CDR3, the sequence is CASSRDPGQGTDTQYF. In nucleotide form, the sequence is TGCGCCAGCAGCCGAGACCCGGGACAGGGCACAGATACGCAGTATTTT.